The clone carrying this T cell receptor (beta chain) has just a few counts. Its antigen is unidentified. The data belong to a study of T cells in Graves' hyperthyroidism and ophthalmopathy. Template material for amplifying TCR beta CDR3 regions consisted of RNA transcripts. Initially, a first-round RT-PCR of the TCR CDR3 employed the HTBI primer set. TCRdb called the multiplex PCR reads again in MiXCR, with one record for every CDR3 protein. The sample yields some 510,000 distinct CDR3 sequences, roughly 50% seen once. Broader study findings: Blood shared most expanded thyroid clonotypes above 0.001. The model anticipated ophthalmopathy a median about six months pre-onset. Ophthalmopathy cases were set apart from stable hyperthyroidism by a 13 V-J model.

CDR3 length: 15 residues. The germline V gene encodes CDR1 SGDLS and CDR2 YYNGEE. The V and J ends lost 3 bases and 2 bases respectively, with 14 bases between them. No ophthalmopathy progression within 18 months constituted stable Graves' hyperthyroidism. This receptor was taken from a woman between 18 and 29 years old with Graves' hyperthyroidism. Sequenced sample: peripheral blood or thyroid tissue (not recorded which). The chain is built from TRBV9 and TRBJ2-5, with a tentative D call TRBD2 (5 bases). DNA of the CDR3: TGTGCCAGCAGCGCAGGAGTGGGGAGTCAAGAGACCCAGTACTTC. Its protein product is CASSAGVGSQETQYF.